These 21 T cell receptor beta chains were sequenced from one sample in a study of blood T cell repertoires in COVID-19. Only in-frame clones appear in the TCRdb table, and some are missing; sequencing was by immunoSEQ multiplex PCR. The sample carries 300,000 to 450,000 clones, approximately 77% recorded once. Sequencing used peripheral blood. The source of these receptors is a human donor with acute or convalescent COVID-19. The donor label of this sample is uncertain.

The chain employs TRBV7-6 and TRBJ1-1; unclear D gene. Trimming removed 2 bases at V and 5 bases at J, with 18 bases between. CDR3 length equals 16 residues. Germline CDR1 and CDR2: SGHVS and FNYEAQ. For the CDR3, the DNA is TGTGCCAGCAGCTTATACACGCCGGGGAAGTTGACTGAAGCTTTCTTT. This encodes CASSLYTPGKLTEAFF.

This clone was counted between two and nine times. The chain links TRBV6-6 to TRBJ1-1; D remains ambiguous. CDR3 size: 13 residues. V was trimmed by 0 bases and J by 9 bases, leaving 11 bases between them. The V gene's germline CDR1 is MNHNY and CDR2 SVGAGI (reference sequence). The CDR3 protein is CASSYSTHGKAFF. CDR3 sequence (DNA): TGTGCCAGCAGTTACTCGACTCATGGAAAAGCTTTCTTT.

This chain joins TRBV5-1 and TRBJ1-5; D ambiguous. V was shortened by 5 bases and J by 7 bases, with 13 bases between the two germline ends. The germline gives CDR1 SGHRS, CDR2 YFSETQ. The CDR3 is 13 amino acids. The CDR3 loop is CASSLDFRQPQHF. The CDR3 DNA is TGCGCCAGCAGTCTTGATTTCCGGCAGCCCCAGCATTTT.

The rearrangement joins TRBV2 to TRBJ2-5; 11 bases match TRBD2. The CDR3 length is 14 residues. V lost 5 bases to trimming and J lost 5 bases; unmatched junction nucleotides: 4. The germline V gene encodes CDR1 SNHLY and CDR2 FYNNEI. For the CDR3, the DNA is TGTGCCAGCAGTAAGACTAGCGGGGTTGAGACCCAGTACTTC. Translation: CASSKTSGVETQYF. Looking up the rest from reference TRBV2 and TRBJ2-5 gives the full variable domain: EPEVTQTPSHQVTQMGQEVILRCVPISNHLYFYWYRQILGQKVEFLVSFYNNEISEKSEIFDDQFSVERPDGSNFTLKIRSTKLEDSAMYFCASSKTSGVETQYFGPGTRLLVL.

The chain employs TRBV28 and TRBJ1-5, with TRBD1 matching over 8 bases. V dropped 6 bases and J dropped 3; count of bases not matched to a gene: 10. The CDR3 sequence is 16 residues long. CDR1 is MDHEN and CDR2 is SYDVKM in the germline V gene. CDR3 in amino acids: CASSSPGGAPNQPQHF. The CDR3 bases are TGTGCCAGCAGCTCTCCAGGGGGCGCACCCAATCAGCCCCAGCATTTT.

This clone appeared a single time. The J gene is TRBJ2-5, the V gene TRBV11-2; 14 nucleotides align to TRBD2. The CDR3 extends over 18 amino acids. J gave up 6 bases and V 5 bases, and 14 bases lay outside the gene matches. The germline V gene has CDR1 SGHAT and CDR2 FQNNGV. Here the CDR3 DNA reads TGTGCCAGCAGCCACAAGGGACTAGCGGGGGTGACTCCGAAGACCCAGTACTTC. This sequence encodes CASSHKGLAGVTPKTQYF.

The chain recombines TRBV6-4 with TRBJ1-2; 8 bases align to TRBD1. CDR1 MRHNA and CDR2 SNTAGT come from the germline V gene. This CDR3 has 14 amino acids. V lost 6 bases and J lost 5; bases outside the gene matches: 8. CDR3 nucleotides: TGTGCCAGCAGCCGACAGGGGTTCAGATATGGCTACACCTTC. Its protein product is CASSRQGFRYGYTF.

This clone was counted only a few times. J is TRBJ2-2 and V is TRBV6-5, with a weak D call TRBD1 (5 bases). CDR3 length: 14 residues. V was shortened by 5 bases and J by 5 bases, with 12 bases between the two germline ends. Germline V gives CDR1 MNHEY, CDR2 SVGAGI. The CDR3 protein is CASSRGFATGELFF. In DNA form, the CDR3 reads TGTGCCAGCAGTAGGGGTTTTGCGACCGGGGAGCTGTTTTTT.

V gene TRBV19 combines with J gene TRBJ1-5, with TRBD1 matching 7 bases. Germline CDR1 and CDR2: LNHDA and SQIVND (reference sequence). The junction had 17 bases not matched to a gene; V was cut back by 9 bases and J by 0 bases. The CDR3 runs 18 residues. In DNA form, the CDR3 reads TGTGCCAGCCCCGGCGGGACAGATAAAATATATAGCAATCAGCCCCAGCATTTT. It is translated as CASPGGTDKIYSNQPQHF.

The chain employs TRBV4-2 and TRBJ2-3, with 14 bases matching TRBD2. The CDR3 consists of 16 residues. Trimming cost V 0 bases and J 8 bases; bases outside gene matches: 4. Germline values: CDR1 LGHNA, CDR2 YNFKEQ. The CDR3 region is CASSQDGTSGSGTQYF. In DNA form, the CDR3 reads TGTGCCAGCAGCCAAGATGGGACTAGCGGGAGTGGTACGCAGTATTTT.

This chain joins TRBV4-1 and TRBJ2-1; D is perhaps TRBD1 (6 bases). Germline-derived CDR1 and CDR2 are MGHRA and YSYEKL. This CDR3 is built from 14 residues. With 0 bases removed from V and 9 bases from J, the gap between germline ends came to 12 bases. The CDR3 loop reads CASSQDQGRIEQFF. The CDR3 nucleotides read TGCGCCAGCAGCCAAGACCAGGGGCGAATTGAGCAGTTCTTC.

The rearrangement links TRBV18 to TRBJ2-3; a weak D match, TRBD1 (5 bases). Trimming stripped 0 bases from V and 4 bases from J, with 8 bases between. CDR1 is KGHSH and CDR2 is LQKENI in the germline V gene. This CDR3 is built from 14 residues. Here the CDR3 reads CASSPPQAPDTQYF. The DNA for the CDR3 is TGTGCCAGCTCACCACCACAGGCTCCAGATACGCAGTATTTT.

This clone came up many times. CDR3 in amino acids: CAWRDSGGRIDNYGYTF. Here the CDR3 DNA reads TGTGCCTGGAGGGATAGCGGGGGCCGAATTGATAACTATGGCTACACCTTC. The chain recombines TRBV30 with TRBJ1-2; weak D call: TRBD1 (6 bases). In germline, CDR1 is GTSNPN, CDR2 SVGIG (reference sequence). The CDR3 loop spans 17 amino acids. With 3 bases removed from V and 1 base from J, the gap between germline ends came to 21 bases.

The chain joins TRBV6-1 to TRBJ2-7; 11 bases are a match to TRBD2. Per the germline V gene, CDR1 is MNHNS and CDR2 is SASEGT. The CDR3 is made up of 16 amino acids. Trimming cost V 1 base and J 4 bases; bases outside gene matches: 6. The chain's CDR3 is CASSEGTSGWSYEQYF. CDR3 sequence (DNA): TGTGCCAGCAGTGAAGGGACTAGCGGGTGGAGTTACGAGCAGTACTTC.

J is TRBJ2-5 and V is TRBV5-1; TRBD2 matches 11 bases. Trimming took 3 bases from V and 5 from J; bases not matched to a gene: 9. Germline V gene data show CDR1 as SGHRS and CDR2 as YFSETQ. The CDR3 sequence is 16 residues long. The CDR3 loop is CASSSQGLAVGETQYF. The DNA for the CDR3 is TGCGCCAGCAGCTCCCAGGGACTAGCGGTAGGGGAGACCCAGTACTTC.

This clone was seen a single time. This CDR3 reads CASSQVASNEKLFF. The CDR3 DNA reads TGCGCCAGCAGCCAAGTAGCGTCTAATGAAAAACTGTTTTTT. The gene calls are TRBV4-1 and TRBJ1-4; D unclear. Germline V gene sequence: CDR1 MGHRA, CDR2 YSYEKL. The V end was cut by 1 base, the J end by 3 bases, with 6 bases between. This CDR3 contains 14 residues.

The CDR3 nucleotides read TGTGCCATCAGTCCATACGGACAGGGTGAAGCTTTCTTT. Residues: CAISPYGQGEAFF. The chain is built from TRBV10-3 and TRBJ1-1, with TRBD1 identical over 8 bases. Unmatched junction bases numbered 6, after V lost 5 bases and J lost 7 bases. Germline CDR1 is ENHRY and CDR2 is SYGVKD. This CDR3 contains 13 residues.

This clone has more than one count but fewer than ten. The gene calls are TRBV28 and TRBJ1-2; no firm D call. Germline CDR1 is MDHEN and CDR2 is SYDVKM. This CDR3 has 13 residues. The V end lost 6 bases, the J end lost 8 bases, and 16 bases lay between the germline ends. The CDR3 loop reads CASSPERLRGYTF. CDR3 nucleotides: TGTGCCAGCAGCCCGGAACGTCTGAGGGGCTACACCTTC.

This chain uses TRBV27 with TRBJ1-2, with 9 bases matching TRBD1. The trim removed 2 bases at V and 7 bases at J, leaving 11 bases unmatched. CDR1 and CDR2 from the germline V gene are MNHEY and SMNVEV (reference sequence). The CDR3 runs to 16 residues. The CDR3 DNA reads TGTGCCAGCAGTTTACTCCTACAGGGGGCCCTTACTGGCTACACCTTC. Protein product: CASSLLLQGALTGYTF.

This clone appeared a few times. V and J are TRBV5-1 and TRBJ2-7; maybe TRBD2 (6 bases). The V end lost 0 bases, the J end lost 9 bases, and 16 bases lay between the germline ends. Germline V gene data show CDR1 as SGHRS and CDR2 as YFSETQ. The CDR3 runs to 14 residues. The CDR3 DNA reads as TGCGCCAGCAGCTTGGGAATCGGACCGGAGGGGCAGTACTTC. It is translated as CASSLGIGPEGQYF.

The chain recombines TRBV3-1 (or the pseudogene TRBV3-2) with TRBJ1-2, with a tentative D call TRBD1 (6 bases). The length of the CDR3 is 15 residues. Germline loops: CDR1 LGHDT, CDR2 YNNKEL (reference sequence). The V end was cut by 1 base, the J end by 2 bases, with 11 bases between. Here the CDR3 DNA reads TGTGCCAGCAGCCAAGGGGCAGGGGCCAACTATGGCTACACCTTC. Its protein is CASSQGAGANYGYTF.